This T cell receptor beta chain was observed in a study of blood T cells in healthy people across ages. This clonotype was found once. Together with a sample-barcoded 5' primer, a J-beta primer mix was included in a second PCR lasting about 7 to 12 cycles. A 12-random-nucleotide template-switch adaptor tagged each cDNA molecule. One entry per CDR3 protein, called by TCRdb with MiXCR from the 5' RACE reads. The table records hundreds of thousands of distinct CDR3 sequences, approximately 59% of them present only once. The amount of total RNA extracted per sample was at least 5 micrograms. The CDR3 runs to 16 residues. The germline CDR1 and CDR2 sequences are MGHRA and YSYEKL.

Sequencing was performed on blood. The receptor was derived from a man in his 60s in good health. This rearrangement joins TRBV4-1 to TRBJ2-7, with a tentative D call TRBD1 (5 bases). The tail of the sequence fits TRBJ2-5 better, so the J call may be wrong. The CDR3 here is CASSQDRTRVRGTQYF. DNA for the CDR3: TGCGCCAGCAGCCAAGATAGGACCAGGGTACGAGGGACCCAGTACTTC.